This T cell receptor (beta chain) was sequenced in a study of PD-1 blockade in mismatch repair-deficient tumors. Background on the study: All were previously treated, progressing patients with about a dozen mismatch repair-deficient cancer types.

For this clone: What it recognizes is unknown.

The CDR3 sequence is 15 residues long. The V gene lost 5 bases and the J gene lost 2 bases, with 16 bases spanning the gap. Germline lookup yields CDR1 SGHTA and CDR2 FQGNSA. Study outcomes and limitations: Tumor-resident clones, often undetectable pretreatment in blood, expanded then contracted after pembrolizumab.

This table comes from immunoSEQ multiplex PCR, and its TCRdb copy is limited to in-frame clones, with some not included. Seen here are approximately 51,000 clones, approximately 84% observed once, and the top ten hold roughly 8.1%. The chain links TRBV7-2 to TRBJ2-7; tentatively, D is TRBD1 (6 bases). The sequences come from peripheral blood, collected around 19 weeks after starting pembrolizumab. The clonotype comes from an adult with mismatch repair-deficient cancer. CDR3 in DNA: TGTGCCAGCAGCCGCCGTGGACAGAGAACCTACGAGCAGTACTTC. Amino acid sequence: CASSRRGQRTYEQYF.